The 29 T cell receptor beta chains below were found in one sample sequenced in a study of identical twins. Each CDR3 protein is one row after TCRdb ran MiXCR on the 5' RACE reads. The sample lists 400,000 or so distinct CDR3 sequences; approximately 9.1% were seen once. The sequenced sample consisted of naive T cells sorted from blood. These receptors originate from a woman aged 50 to 65 in good health.

A few counts support this clonotype. The chain is built from TRBV20-1 and TRBJ2-6; D is unresolved. Germline V CDR1 and CDR2: DFQATT, SNEGSKA (reference sequence). Trimming shortened V by 0 bases and J by 12 bases, and 6 bases separated the two germline ends. The CDR3 runs to 11 residues. This CDR3 is CSARDISVLTF. The DNA for the CDR3 is TGCAGTGCTAGAGATATTAGCGTCCTGACTTTC.

The table lists this clonotype with a few counts. This sequence joins TRBV29-1 and TRBJ1-5, with 10 nucleotides matching TRBD1. This CDR3 is built from 14 residues. Per the germline V gene, CDR1 is SQVTM and CDR2 is ANQGSEA. CDR3 sequence: CGARDRGFGQPQHF. The DNA for the CDR3 is TGCGGCGCCCGGGACAGGGGTTTCGGTCAGCCCCAGCATTTT.

This clonotype came up many times. The V call is TRBV15, the J call TRBJ2-5; D is ambiguous. CDR1 is LNHNV and CDR2 is YYDKDF in the germline V gene (reference sequence). This CDR3 contains 15 residues. Trimming stripped 0 bases from V and 1 base from J, with 9 bases between. CDR3 residues: CATSRDDPPQETQYF. The CDR3 DNA sequence: TGTGCCACCAGCAGAGATGATCCACCCCAAGAGACCCAGTACTTC.

At least ten counts were recorded for this clonotype. The gene calls are TRBV29-1 and TRBJ1-1, with 10 bases aligning to TRBD1. J lost 3 bases, V lost 4 bases, and 5 bases had no gene match. Germline V CDR1 and CDR2: SQVTM, ANQGSEA. CDR3 size: 14 residues. The CDR3 bases are TGCAGCGTTGTGGGGGACAGGGGATACACTGAAGCTTTCTTT. This sequence encodes CSVVGDRGYTEAFF.

This chain connects TRBV29-1 to TRBJ2-2; 14 bases are a match to TRBD2. This CDR3 spans 14 amino acids. V was pared by 6 bases and J by 7 bases, with 4 bases of the junction left unmatched. Germline V CDR1 and CDR2: SQVTM, ANQGSEA. The chain's CDR3 is CSVGLAGGGGELFF. Here the CDR3 DNA reads TGCAGCGTAGGACTAGCGGGAGGCGGCGGGGAGCTGTTTTTT.

The genes are TRBV7-6 and TRBJ2-5; 7 bases are shared with TRBD2. The CDR3 contains 15 residues. CDR1 and CDR2 from the germline V gene are SGHVS and FNYEAQ. V lost 2 bases and J lost 0; bases outside the gene matches: 3. The CDR3 DNA follows: TGTGCCAGCAGCTTACCGCTAGCGGACCAAGAGACCCAGTACTTC. Its translation is CASSLPLADQETQYF.

Many counts were recorded for this clonotype. The V gene is TRBV12-3 or TRBV12-4, the J gene TRBJ2-3; D is perhaps TRBD2 (5 bases). The CDR3 is 15 residues long. Trimming stripped 3 bases from V and 6 bases from J, with 16 bases between. The DNA of the CDR3 is TGTGCCAGCAGTTTTCTTCAGGTCGAGCGGGATACGCAGTATTTT. Translation gives CASSFLQVERDTQYF.

The chain has TRBV7-8 and TRBJ2-2; 7 bases are a match to TRBD2. Per the germline V gene, CDR1 is SGHVS and CDR2 is FQNEAQ. Losses at the gene ends were 5 bases for V and 0 bases for J; bases not matched to a gene: 3. This CDR3 is built from 15 residues. CDR3 sequence (DNA): TGTGCCAGCAGCACTCTAGCGGCGAACACCGGGGAGCTGTTTTTT. Translation gives CASSTLAANTGELFF. The full variable domain, in which reference TRBV7-8 and TRBJ2-2 provide the parts outside the CDR3, is GAGVSQSPRYKVAKRGQDVALRCDPISGHVSLFWYQQALGQGPEFLTYFQNEAQLDKSGLPSDRFFAERPEGSVSTLKIQRTQQEDSAVYLCASSTLAANTGELFFGEGSRLTVL.

The chain employs TRBV10-3 and TRBJ2-7, with 12 positions matching TRBD1. The CDR3 covers 13 residues. The V gene's germline CDR1 is ENHRY and CDR2 SYGVKD. The V and J ends lost 7 bases and 6 bases, in that order; junction bases with no gene match: 4. CDR3 amino acids: CAIMGTGGVEQYF. The CDR3 DNA is TGTGCCATCATGGGGACAGGGGGCGTCGAGCAGTACTTC.

This clonotype came up a few times. V gene TRBV10-3 combines with J gene TRBJ2-7, with 10 nucleotides matching TRBD1. This CDR3 region has 14 residues. Trimming at V came to 10 bases and at J to 6 bases, leaving 12 bases not matched to a gene. CDR1 is ENHRY, CDR2 SYGVKD, per germline. The CDR3 DNA follows: TGTGCCACCCAGTCCCCGGGACAGGGGTTCGAGCAGTACTTC. Protein product: CATQSPGQGFEQYF.

This chain links TRBV4-1 with TRBJ2-7, with D maybe TRBD2 (5 bases). V gave up 2 bases and J gave up 9 bases, with 8 bases separating them. The CDR3 is made up of 11 amino acids. Germline values: CDR1 MGHRA, CDR2 YSYEKL. The CDR3 DNA sequence: TGCGCCAGCAGCCAACGGGGAGCGCAGTACTTC. Protein: CASSQRGAQYF.

The gene calls are TRBV20-1 and TRBJ1-2; the match to TRBD1 covers 10 bases. This CDR3 has 11 residues. Germline trimming cut 6 bases from V and 9 bases from J; bases unmatched to any gene: 4. Germline assignment: CDR1 DFQATT and CDR2 SNEGSKA (reference sequence). In DNA form, the CDR3 reads TGCAGTGCCGGACAGGGGGGCCGCTACACCTTC. Encoded protein: CSAGQGGRYTF.

This clonotype was counted between two and nine times. V usage is TRBV12-3 or TRBV12-4 and J usage is TRBJ2-2; 9 bases match TRBD1. J lost 2 bases, V lost 7 bases, and 11 bases had no gene match. This CDR3 spans 17 amino acids. The CDR3 DNA sequence: TGTGCCAGCATCTTACAGGGGGCATTCGCCAACACCGGGGAGCTGTTTTTT. Translated: CASILQGAFANTGELFF.

This clonotype has a handful of counts. The J gene is TRBJ2-1, the V gene TRBV7-9, with D unclear. Germline-derived CDR1 and CDR2 are SEHNR and FQNEAQ (reference sequence). CDR3 size: 16 residues. The germline V and J ends were trimmed by 3 bases and 9 bases, with 21 bases remaining between them. This chain's CDR3 is CASSFSKSVGPLEQFF. The CDR3, as DNA: TGTGCCAGCAGCTTTAGTAAATCGGTGGGCCCCCTTGAGCAGTTCTTC.

In this sample, this clonotype turned up a few times. The rearrangement links TRBV24-1 to TRBJ2-7; tentatively, D is TRBD1 (7 bases). This CDR3 spans 15 amino acids. V lost 3 bases to trimming and J lost 0 bases, with 11 bases between them. Germline V lookup: CDR1 KGHDR, CDR2 SFDVKD. The CDR3 is CATSDPRDSSYEQYV. The DNA of the CDR3 is TGTGCCACCAGTGATCCGCGGGACAGCTCCTACGAGCAGTACGTC.

This sequence joins TRBV7-2 and TRBJ1-1, with a weak D call TRBD1 (5 bases). CDR1 and CDR2 (germline): SGHTA, FQGNSA. This CDR3 contains 15 residues. The V and J ends lost 4 bases and 0 bases respectively, with 12 bases between them. CDR3 amino acids: CASSSGFALNTEAFF. The CDR3 DNA sequence: TGTGCCAGCAGCTCAGGGTTTGCCTTGAACACTGAAGCTTTCTTT.

The chain links TRBV12-5 to TRBJ2-2, with D perhaps TRBD1 (5 bases). Germline CDR1 and CDR2: LGHNT and FRNRAP. CDR3 size: 14 residues. V dropped 3 bases and J dropped 5 bases, with 10 bases sitting between them. CDR3: CASGFARATGELFF. In DNA form, the CDR3 reads TGTGCTAGTGGTTTTGCCAGGGCGACCGGGGAGCTGTTTTTT. The variable domain in full, completed from reference TRBV12-5 and TRBJ2-2, reads DARVTQTPRHKVTEMGQEVTMRCQPILGHNTVFWYRQTMMQGLELLAYFRNRAPLDDSGMPKDRFSAEMPDATLATLKIQPSEPRDSAVYFCASGFARATGELFFGEGSRLTVL.

Ten or more counts support this clonotype. CDR3 nucleotides: TGCAGCGTTGAACAAGCGGGAGGCTTGGGTGAGCAGTTCTTC. It encodes CSVEQAGGLGEQFF. This sequence joins TRBV29-1 and TRBJ2-1; the match to TRBD2 covers 9 bases. The germline V gene encodes CDR1 SQVTM and CDR2 ANQGSEA. The CDR3 consists of 14 residues. Trimming cost V 2 bases and J 9 bases; bases outside gene matches: 8.

Worth noting for this clonotype: One base away lies a much larger clone, so this may be a sequencing read error. The CDR3 loop is CASSRLAGGNEQFF. The CDR3 DNA sequence: TGTGCCAGCAGCCGACTAGCGGGAGGCAATGAGCAGTTCTTC. This rearrangement joins TRBV7-9 to TRBJ2-1, with TRBD2 matching 13 bases. CDR3 length: 14 amino acids. The germline V gene encodes CDR1 SEHNR and CDR2 FQNEAQ (reference sequence). V lost 5 bases, J lost 6 bases, and 1 base stayed unmatched.

This clonotype was seen repeatedly, ten times or more. The rearrangement uses TRBV4-1 and TRBJ2-7, with 8 bases fitting TRBD1. The CDR3 is 14 amino acids. The trim removed 2 bases at V and 5 bases at J, leaving 5 bases unmatched. The V gene's germline CDR1 is MGHRA and CDR2 YSYEKL. This CDR3 reads CASSQTDRVNEQYF. The CDR3 DNA reads as TGCGCCAGCAGCCAAACGGACAGGGTCAACGAGCAGTACTTC.

In its sample, this clonotype was seen many times. The chain uses TRBV4-2 and TRBJ2-1, with 10 bases that match TRBD2. J lost 4 bases, V lost 5 bases, and 8 bases had no gene match. CDR1 LGHNA and CDR2 YNFKEQ come from the germline V gene. The CDR3 covers 16 residues. The CDR3 DNA is TGTGCCAGCAGCTCTAGCGGGAGTGGGGTTTACAATGAGCAGTTCTTC. Translation gives CASSSSGSGVYNEQFF.

This clonotype has a count of ten or more. V is TRBV12-3 or TRBV12-4 and J is TRBJ2-2; 9 nucleotides line up with TRBD2. The CDR3 covers 16 residues. V lost 1 base, J lost 4 bases, and 4 bases stayed unmatched. The CDR3, as DNA: TGTGCCAGCAGTTTAGAGGGACTAGCCGTCACCGGGGAGCTGTTTTTT. Amino acid sequence: CASSLEGLAVTGELFF.

The V call is TRBV7-8, the J call TRBJ2-7, with D hard to call. The germline V and J ends were trimmed by 6 bases and 5 bases, with 11 bases remaining between them. Germline V gene lookup returns CDR1 SGHVS and CDR2 FQNEAQ. CDR3 size: 12 residues. This chain's CDR3 is CASSTVGHEQYF. CDR3 DNA: TGTGCCAGCAGTACTGTCGGACACGAGCAGTACTTC.

This clonotype has ten or more counts. The chain has TRBV3-1 and TRBJ2-3; 7 bases map to TRBD2. Per germline, CDR1 LGHDT and CDR2 YNNKEL (reference sequence). The CDR3 has 17 residues. V dropped 3 bases and J dropped 0; count of bases not matched to a gene: 9. CDR3 in DNA: TGTGCCAGCAGCCACGTGGCGACTAGCAGAAGCACAGATACGCAGTATTTT. It specifies CASSHVATSRSTDTQYF.

This clonotype was counted between two and nine times. The CDR3: CASRDSLTDTQYF. For the CDR3, the DNA is TGTGCCAGCAGGGACAGCCTCACAGATACGCAGTATTTT. The chain employs TRBV7-9 and TRBJ2-3; TRBD1 is a possible D gene (6 bases). V was pared by 6 bases and J by 2 bases, with 9 bases between. Germline CDR1 and CDR2: SEHNR and FQNEAQ (reference sequence). The CDR3 runs 13 residues.

This clonotype was picked up a small number of times. V usage is TRBV2 and J usage is TRBJ2-5; D is unclear. V lost 8 bases, J lost 3 bases, and 4 bases lay in between. CDR3 size: 10 residues. Germline V CDR1 and CDR2: SNHLY, FYNNEI. The CDR3, as DNA: TGTGCCAGCTGGAAAGAGACCCAGTACTTC. Its protein is CASWKETQYF. The variable domain in full, completed from reference TRBV2 and TRBJ2-5, reads EPEVTQTPSHQVTQMGQEVILRCVPISNHLYFYWYRQILGQKVEFLVSFYNNEISEKSEIFDDQFSVERPDGSNFTLKIRSTKLEDSAMYFCASWKETQYFGPGTRLLVL.

The J gene is TRBJ2-3, the V gene TRBV20-1; no clear D. Germline V gene sequence: CDR1 DFQATT, CDR2 SNEGSKA (reference sequence). The V end lost 0 bases, the J end lost 6 bases, and 10 bases lay between the germline ends. This CDR3 region has 13 residues. This CDR3 is CSARDNRLDTQYF. CDR3 bases: TGCAGTGCTAGAGATAATCGGTTGGATACGCAGTATTTT.

This clonotype was detected a few times. The V and J genes are TRBV4-1 and TRBJ1-1; D call uncertain. V was pared by 4 bases and J by 12 bases, with 12 bases between. Per germline, CDR1 MGHRA and CDR2 YSYEKL. The length of the CDR3 is 11 residues. As DNA, the CDR3 is TGCGCCAGCAGCCGGGGAGCAGCGACTTTCTTT. It codes for CASSRGAATFF.

The sample holds a few counts of this clonotype. The chain employs TRBV11-1 and TRBJ2-1; 12 bases align to TRBD2. V dropped 8 bases and J dropped 6; count of bases not matched to a gene: 20. CDR3 size: 19 residues. Germline V gene sequence: CDR1 SGHAT, CDR2 FQDESV (reference sequence). This chain's CDR3 is CASARSRGTSGSLVNEQFF. CDR3 in DNA: TGTGCCAGCGCACGCAGCAGGGGGACTAGCGGGTCTTTAGTCAATGAGCAGTTCTTC. Supplemented by reference TRBV11-1 and TRBJ2-1, the full variable domain reads EAEVAQSPRYKITEKSQAVAFWCDPISGHATLYWYRQILGQGPELLVQFQDESVVDDSQLPKDRFSAERLKGVDSTLKIQPAELGDSAMYLCASARSRGTSGSLVNEQFFGPGTRLTVL.